This T cell receptor (beta chain) was retrieved from a study of shared clonotypes between healthy human individuals. Overall study results and limits: Naive subsets generally exceeded memory subsets in estimated richness. Sampling included only blood; tissue repertoires likely differ. A handful of donors showed sharing of approximately 4.7% of naive CD4 clonotypes.

The assay ran at deep level. TCRdb keeps only in-frame clones here, not all; method: immunoSEQ multiplex PCR. In the table there are about 1.9 million clones, approximately 92% of which are singletons. CD45RO-negative, CCR7-positively selected cells formed the naive CD8 fraction, excluding terminally differentiated effector memory CD45RA+ cells. With respect to this clone: What it binds is unknown.

This TCR was sampled from a man between 18 and 35 years old in good health. Some clones in this sample may be carry-over from other donors' samples. Material: naive CD8+ T cells from PBMCs.

The CDR3 DNA is TGCGCCAGCGGGACTAGCGGCTATGAGCAGTTCTTC. This gives the protein CASGTSGYEQFF. The genes are TRBV5-1 and TRBJ2-1; 11 bases agree with TRBD2. From germline, CDR1 is SGHRS and CDR2 YFSETQ. V lost 7 bases, J lost 8 bases, and 2 bases stayed unmatched. This CDR3 is 12 amino acids long. Together with reference TRBV5-1 and TRBJ2-1, the CDR3 gives the full variable domain: KAGVTQTPRYLIKTRGQQVTLSCSPISGHRSVSWYQQTPGQGLQFLFEYFSETQRNKGNFPGRFSGRQFSNSRSEMNVSTLELGDSALYLCASGTSGYEQFFGPGTRLTVL.